This T cell receptor beta chain emerged from a study of Graves' ophthalmopathy and Graves' hyperthyroidism. Researchers took RNA transcripts and amplified TCR beta CDR3 regions from them. HTBI primers served in a first-round RT-PCR, which a second-round multiplex PCR followed. MiXCR was run by TCRdb on the multiplex PCR reads, yielding one entry per CDR3 protein. The sample records roughly 610,000 distinct CDR3 sequences, approximately 22% being singletons. At least ten counts were recorded for this clonotype. The germline gives CDR1 SNHLY, CDR2 FYNNEI. V lost 10 bases and J lost 0, with 13 bases in between. The CDR3 covers 13 residues.

The specimen was peripheral blood. The sequence was collected from a woman younger than 35 with stable Graves' hyperthyroidism. Some clones in this sample may be carry-over from other donors' samples. The gene calls are TRBV2 and TRBJ2-7; D not resolved. The CDR3 spells CATLSPSSYEQYF. In nucleotides, the CDR3 is TGTGCCACACTTAGCCCGAGCTCCTACGAGCAGTACTTC.